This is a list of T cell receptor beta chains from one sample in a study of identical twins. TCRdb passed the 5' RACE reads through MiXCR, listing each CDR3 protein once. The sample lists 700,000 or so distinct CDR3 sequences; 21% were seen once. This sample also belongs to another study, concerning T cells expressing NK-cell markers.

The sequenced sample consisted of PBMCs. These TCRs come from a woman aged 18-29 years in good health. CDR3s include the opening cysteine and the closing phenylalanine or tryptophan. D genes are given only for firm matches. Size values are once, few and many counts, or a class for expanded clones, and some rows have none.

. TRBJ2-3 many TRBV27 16 CASRGVFRGSTDTQYF TGTGCCAGCAGAGGGGTATTCCGGGGGAGCACAGATACGCAGTATTTT
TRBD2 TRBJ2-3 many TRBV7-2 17 CASSKTGTSGKWDTQYF TGTGCCAGCAGCAAAACGGGGACTAGCGGGAAATGGGATACGCAGTATTTT
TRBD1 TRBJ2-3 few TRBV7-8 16 CASSFWTGDRADTQYF TGTGCCAGCAGCTTCTGGACAGGGGATCGCGCAGATACGCAGTATTTT
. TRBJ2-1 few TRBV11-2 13 CASSLGWKNEQFF TGTGCCAGCAGCTTGGGCTGGAAGAATGAGCAGTTCTTC
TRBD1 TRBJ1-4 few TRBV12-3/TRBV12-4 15 CASSLRQGVNEKLFF TGTGCCAGCAGTTTACGACAGGGGGTGAATGAAAAACTGTTTTTT
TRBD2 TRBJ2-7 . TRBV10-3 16 CAISESRGLAGDEQYF TGTGCCATCAGTGAGTCGAGAGGTCTAGCGGGAGACGAGCAGTACTTC
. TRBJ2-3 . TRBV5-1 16 CASSLGMDASTDTQYF TGCGCCAGCAGCTTAGGCATGGACGCAAGCACAGATACGCAGTATTTT
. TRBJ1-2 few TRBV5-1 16 CASSLEANLPVYGYTF TGCGCCAGCAGCTTGGAGGCGAATCTTCCCGTTTATGGCTACACCTTC
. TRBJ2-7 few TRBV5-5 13 CASSLQGMDEQYF TGTGCCAGCAGCCTACAGGGAATGGACGAGCAGTACTTC
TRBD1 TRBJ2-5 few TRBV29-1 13 CSVAGTDGETQYF TGCAGCGTCGCCGGGACAGACGGAGAGACCCAGTACTTC
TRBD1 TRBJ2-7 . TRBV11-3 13 CASSYPDRVEQYF TGTGCCAGCAGTTACCCGGACAGGGTCGAGCAGTACTTC
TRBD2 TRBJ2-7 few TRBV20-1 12 CSASSGAYEQYF TGCAGTGCCTCTAGCGGGGCCTACGAGCAGTACTTC
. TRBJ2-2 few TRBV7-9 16 CASSPTTPANTGELFF TGTGCCAGCAGCCCTACGACTCCCGCGAACACCGGGGAGCTGTTTTTT
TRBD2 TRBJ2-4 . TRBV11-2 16 CASSLKGLVAKNIQYF TGTGCCAGCAGCTTAAAAGGACTAGTCGCCAAAAACATTCAGTACTTC
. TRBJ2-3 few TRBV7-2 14 CASTHRDFRGGQYF TGTGCCAGCACCCACAGAGACTTCCGAGGGGGGCAGTATTTT
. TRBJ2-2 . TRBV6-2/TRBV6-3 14 CASRTRLNTGELFF TGTGCCAGCAGAACCCGACTGAACACCGGGGAGCTGTTTTTT
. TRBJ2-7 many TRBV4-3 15 CASSQDATGRGEQYF TGCGCCAGCAGCCAAGACGCCACAGGGCGGGGGGAGCAGTACTTC
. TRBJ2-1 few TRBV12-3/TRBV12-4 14 CASSFHSSYNEQFF TGTGCCAGCAGTTTTCACAGCTCCTACAATGAGCAGTTCTTC
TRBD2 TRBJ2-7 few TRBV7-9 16 CASSPWTSGSSYEQYF TGTGCCAGCAGCCCTTGGACTAGCGGCAGCTCCTACGAGCAGTACTTC
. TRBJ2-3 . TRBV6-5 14 CASSSLGLGDTQYF TGTGCCAGCAGTTCCCTTGGGCTCGGAGATACGCAGTATTTT
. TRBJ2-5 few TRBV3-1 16 CASSPNAWGSRETQYF TGTGCCAGCAGCCCCAACGCATGGGGCAGTAGAGAGACCCAGTACTTC
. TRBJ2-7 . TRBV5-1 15 CASSFKGVISYEQYF TGCGCCAGCAGCTTCAAGGGTGTTATCTCCTACGAGCAGTACTTC
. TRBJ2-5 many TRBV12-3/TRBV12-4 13 CASSLGGVETQYF TGTGCCAGCAGCCTAGGCGGGGTGGAGACCCAGTACTTC
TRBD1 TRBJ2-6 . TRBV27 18 CASSPTPGQNSGANVLTF TGTGCCAGCAGTCCCACGCCGGGACAGAACTCTGGGGCCAACGTCCTGACTTTC
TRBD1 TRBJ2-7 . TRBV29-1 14 CSVVSRGQSYEQYF TGCAGCGTTGTATCCAGGGGGCAAAGCTACGAGCAGTACTTC
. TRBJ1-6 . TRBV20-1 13 CSAPGTGNSPLHF TGCAGTGCCCCCGGGACGGGTAATTCACCCCTCCACTTT
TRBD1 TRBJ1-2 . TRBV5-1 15 CASSRPGQSNYGYTF TGCGCCAGCAGCCGCCCGGGACAGTCTAACTATGGCTACACCTTC
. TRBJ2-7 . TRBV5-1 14 CASSFIVHSYEQYF TGCGCCAGCAGCTTTATAGTTCACTCCTACGAGCAGTACTTC
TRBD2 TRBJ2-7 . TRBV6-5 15 CASSYAASGYYEQYF TGTGCCAGCAGTTACGCGGCTAGCGGATACTACGAGCAGTACTTC
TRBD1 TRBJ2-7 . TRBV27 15 CASSGPGQGEFEQYF TGTGCCAGCAGTGGACCGGGACAGGGAGAGTTCGAGCAGTACTTC
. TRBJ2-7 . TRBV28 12 CASRDSKNEQYF TGTGCCAGCAGGGACAGCAAGAACGAGCAGTACTTC
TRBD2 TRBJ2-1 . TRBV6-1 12 CASRGPGGEQFF TGTGCCAGCAGGGGACCGGGGGGTGAGCAGTTCTTC
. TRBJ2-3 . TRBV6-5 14 CASSYSRGRVTQYF TGTGCCAGCAGTTACTCACGGGGTAGGGTTACGCAGTATTTT
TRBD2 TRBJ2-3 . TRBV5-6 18 CASSHRSGSLGGTDTQYF TGTGCCAGCAGCCACCGTAGCGGGAGCCTGGGCGGCACAGATACGCAGTATTTT
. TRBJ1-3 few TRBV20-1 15 CSARDPSGRRNTIYF TGCAGTGCTAGAGATCCCTCGGGACGGCGAAACACCATATATTTT
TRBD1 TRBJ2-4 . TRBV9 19 CASSVDAGTGLLAKNIQYF TGTGCCAGCAGCGTGGATGCCGGGACAGGGCTCCTAGCCAAAAACATTCAGTACTTC
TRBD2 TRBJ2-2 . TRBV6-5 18 CASSYSRPSGSFTGELFF TGTGCCAGCAGTTACTCGAGGCCTAGCGGGAGTTTCACCGGGGAGCTGTTTTTT
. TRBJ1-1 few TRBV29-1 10 CSTRLGGTFF TGCTCGACGAGGCTTGGGGGTACTTTCTTT
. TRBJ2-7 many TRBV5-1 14 CASSLGPGQPEQYF TGCGCCAGCAGCTTGGGCCCCGGGCAGCCGGAGCAGTACTTC
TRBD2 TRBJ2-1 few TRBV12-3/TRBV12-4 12 CASGLASNEQFF TGTGCCAGTGGACTAGCGTCAAATGAGCAGTTCTTC
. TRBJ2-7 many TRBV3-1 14 CASSQRDPTYEQYF TGTGCCAGCAGCCAAAGGGACCCTACCTACGAGCAGTACTTC
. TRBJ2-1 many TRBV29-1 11 CSVVPADEQFF TGCAGCGTTGTCCCCGCAGATGAGCAGTTCTTC
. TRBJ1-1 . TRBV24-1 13 CATSDSGGTEAFF TGTGCCACCTCCGATAGCGGTGGGACTGAAGCTTTCTTT
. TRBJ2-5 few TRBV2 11 CASSAERDQYF TGTGCCAGCAGTGCGGAAAGGGACCAGTACTTC
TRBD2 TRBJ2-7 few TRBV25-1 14 CASSGVAGAYEQYF TGTGCCAGCTCGGGGGTTGCGGGGGCCTACGAGCAGTACTTC
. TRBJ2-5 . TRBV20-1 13 CSASGQKWETQYF TGCAGTGCCTCGGGACAAAAATGGGAGACCCAGTACTTC
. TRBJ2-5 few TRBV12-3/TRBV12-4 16 CASSSTGTPEQETQYF TGTGCCAGCAGTTCCACAGGGACCCCTGAGCAAGAGACCCAGTACTTC
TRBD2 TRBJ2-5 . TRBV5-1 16 CASSLHTSGIMETQYF TGCGCCAGCAGCTTACACACTAGCGGGATTATGGAGACCCAGTACTTC
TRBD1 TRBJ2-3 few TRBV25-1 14 CASSGTGPVDTQYF TGTGCCAGCAGCGGGACAGGGCCGGTAGATACGCAGTATTTT
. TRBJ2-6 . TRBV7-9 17 CASSPHGGGPGANVLTF TGTGCCAGCAGCCCCCATGGTGGGGGTCCTGGGGCCAACGTCCTGACTTTC
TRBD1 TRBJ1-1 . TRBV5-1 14 CASSFRGFGTEAFF TGCGCCAGCAGCTTCAGGGGGTTTGGGACTGAAGCTTTCTTT
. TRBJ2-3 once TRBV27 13 CASSWGALDTQYF TGTGCCAGCAGCTGGGGGGCCCTAGATACGCAGTATTTT
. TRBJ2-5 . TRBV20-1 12 CSARDVTETQYF TGCAGTGCTAGAGATGTCACTGAGACCCAGTACTTC
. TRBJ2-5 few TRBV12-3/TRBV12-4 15 CASSAPGGLQETQYF TGTGCCAGCAGTGCACCGGGGGGCCTCCAAGAGACCCAGTACTTC
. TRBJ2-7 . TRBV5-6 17 CASSLSLGNNNPLEQYF TGTGCCAGCAGCTTGTCTCTCGGGAACAACAACCCACTCGAGCAGTACTTC
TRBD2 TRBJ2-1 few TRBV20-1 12 CSAPGTIFEQFF TGCAGTGCTCCCGGGACTATTTTTGAGCAGTTCTTC
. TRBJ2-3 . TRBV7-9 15 CASSPRFPSPDTQYF TGTGCCAGCAGCCCACGCTTTCCCTCCCCAGATACGCAGTATTTT
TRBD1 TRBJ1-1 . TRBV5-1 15 CASSLMGQFFTEAFF TGCGCCAGCAGCTTGATGGGACAGTTTTTCACTGAAGCTTTCTTT